This is a list of T cell receptor beta chains from one sample in a study of shared clonotypes between healthy human individuals. The data were produced by immunoSEQ multiplex PCR, yet TCRdb's version contains in-frame clones alone and is incomplete. The table lists over a million clones, 78% of them singletons. Sequencing was performed on memory CD4+ T cells from PBMCs. Receptor source: a young man in good health. Some clones in this sample may be carry-over from other donors' samples. Both conserved end residues are part of each CDR3. Each record gives: V gene, J gene, D gene, clone size, CDR3 DNA, CDR3 protein. D genes are given only for firm matches. Expanded clones get a size class; other rows say once, few or many, or leave the size out.

TRBV9	TRBJ1-2	-	-	TGTGCCAGCAGCCCCCGGGGAGCCTCCTATGGCTACACCTTC	CASSPRGASYGYTF
TRBV6-5	TRBJ2-7	-	-	TGTGCCAGCAGTTACTCGCTTGGAAGCTCCTACGAGCAGTACTTC	CASSYSLGSSYEQYF
TRBV9	TRBJ1-2	-	-	TGTGCCAGCAGCGTAGCGGGGTTAGGCTATGGCTACACCTTC	CASSVAGLGYGYTF
TRBV2	TRBJ1-5	TRBD1	-	TGTGCCAGCACCACCGAGGGACAGGGTCAGCCCCAGCATTTT	CASTTEGQGQPQHF
TRBV7-2	TRBJ2-5	-	-	TGTGCCAGCAGCTTAATGACTACGGTTGAGACCCAGTACTTC	CASSLMTTVETQYF
TRBV6-5	TRBJ2-7	-	-	TGTGCCAGCAGCCCACAGCCGACCGTCTCCTACGAGCAGTACTTC	CASSPQPTVSYEQYF
TRBV4-1	TRBJ1-5	-	-	TGCGCCAGCAGCCAAGAAGGAGGAGGACCGCCCAATCAGCCCCAGCATTTT	CASSQEGGGPPNQPQHF
TRBV7-2	TRBJ1-2	TRBD1	-	TGTGCCAGCAGCTTAGGTCAGGGGGGTGGCTACACCTTC	CASSLGQGGGYTF
TRBV5-4	TRBJ1-1	-	-	TGTGCCAGCAGCTTCCCAGACTTCGGATCCGCTTTCTTT	CASSFPDFGSAFF
TRBV4-3	TRBJ2-2	TRBD2	few	TGCGCCAGCAGCCGCCGACTAGCGGATGTGGGGGAGCTGTTTTTT	CASSRRLADVGELFF
TRBV7-9	TRBJ2-5	-	-	TGTGCCAGCAGCCCCCGGGGACCGTACCAAGAGACCCAGTACTTC	CASSPRGPYQETQYF
TRBV27	TRBJ2-3	TRBD1	many	TGTGCCAGCAGTTTACGGGTCGAGGGGGCCGGAGATACGCAGTATTTT	CASSLRVEGAGDTQYF
TRBV5-4	TRBJ2-3	TRBD2	-	TGTGCCAGCCATCCATGGGGGGGTGGGATCCAAGATACGCAGTATTTT	CASHPWGGGIQDTQYF
TRBV5-1	TRBJ2-7	TRBD2	-	TGCGCCAGCATGAGAACTAGCGGGAGCTCCTACGAGCAGTACTTC	CASMRTSGSSYEQYF
TRBV28	TRBJ2-7	TRBD2	few	TGTGCCAGCAGGGGGACTAGCGGGAGAAACTACGAGCAGTACTTC	CASRGTSGRNYEQYF